The present TCR beta chain was sequenced within a study of blood T cell repertoires in COVID-19 (dated by TCRdb to the early 2020s). Background for the entire study: Samples covering the acute and convalescent phases of COVID-19 were provided by collaborators in the United States, Italy and Spain. The prospective study material was composed of cDNA or gDNA derived from T cells, B-cell-depleted T cells, or PBMCs. Deeply sampled blood TCRbeta repertoires from subjects exposed to, actively infected with, or recovered from COVID-19 were included in the dataset. The repertoires were released in a freely available public database intended as a resource for research on the immune response to SARS-CoV-2. The samples were drawn from two sources: the first 160 participants of the ongoing ImmuneRACE study, and 1,254 subjects contributed by 6 global collaborators. The sample metadata nearly always contained a de-identified subject ID, COVID-19 status, age in years and sex. Where available, HLA class I and class II types were taken from metadata supplied by the sample provider and were not determined by assay-based typing.

The immunoSEQ Assay, a bias-controlled multiplex PCR, was used to amplify TCRbeta CDR3 regions from genomic DNA. As for the original processing: Nucleated cell counts per sample were estimated from amplification of reference gene primers within the assay. Sequence reads were collapsed and filtered to measure the absolute abundance of every unique TCRbeta CDR3 rearrangement. For each sample, productive Simpson clonality was calculated as the square root of Simpson's diversity index across productive rearrangements. TCRdb stores this immuneACCESS table with in-frame sequences only. Part of the clones is absent; in the studies checked, under half of the shortfall reflects unresolved V genes, and no reason is known for the rest. V and J calls plus clone size are reproduced from that table; the DNA served to infer D and trimming. This sample holds around 400,000 clones; roughly 90% were observed only once. Roughly 0.9% of the sample is held by the ten biggest clonotypes.

In the case of this clone: Its target antigen remains unknown. Nothing much larger sits one base from this clone, and base qualities are not available.

Including the terminal cysteine and phenylalanine, the CDR3 comprises 14 residues. Only the CDR3 portion is preserved as DNA: 42 bases, with reading frame beginning at the first base. The germline V gene (reference sequence) gives CDR1 as LNHNV and CDR2 as YYDKDF. V loses 0 bases, J loses 3 bases, and the germline ends lie 8 bases apart. What the research found in general, with its limitations: The amount of clinical and demographic metadata varied by source and participant and was provided uncurated.

Enrolling through a virtual design, the prospective study's participants ranged in age from roughly 18 to 90 years and lived across more than 20 United States geographic areas. Cohort assignment in the prospective study relied on participant-reported clinical history from a screening survey and a study questionnaire. Exposed participants had been in contact, within 2 weeks of entering the study, with a person who had a PCR-confirmed or clinician-diagnosed case of COVID-19. Mobile phlebotomists in the prospective study collected whole blood, serum and a nasopharyngeal or oropharyngeal swab from every participant. Over a 2-month period, participants in the prospective study had the option of providing additional blood draws and questionnaires. Before DNA extraction, blood samples from the prospective study were shipped at room temperature or frozen.

The sequence is built from TRBV15 and TRBJ1-2, with TRBD1 perhaps the D gene, on 6 matching bases. The sample taken for sequencing was PBMCs or T cells enriched from blood (not recorded which). This TCR derives from a woman in her thirties or forties who had been exposed to COVID-19. Read as DNA, the sequence is TGTGCCACCAGCAGAGAAGCAGGGGACTATGGCTACACCTTC. It translates as CATSREAGDYGYTF.